Below, one T cell receptor beta chain is given with its context. Its antigen target is currently unknown. Base qualities were left out, and no much larger clone turns up one base away. Participants in the prospective study were aged roughly 18 to 89 years, lived in some 24 United States geographic areas, and enrolled through a virtual design. In the prospective study, cohorts were assigned on the basis of participant-reported clinical history obtained from a screening survey and a study questionnaire. Mobile phlebotomists in the prospective study collected whole blood, serum and a nasopharyngeal or oropharyngeal swab from every participant. Participants in the prospective study had the option to provide additional blood draws and questionnaires over a 2-month period. Before DNA extraction, blood samples from the prospective study were shipped at room temperature or frozen. These data come from a study of blood T cell repertoires in COVID-19 (dated by TCRdb to the early 2020s). Regarding the complete study: Samples from collaborators originated in the United States, Italy and Spain and spanned both the acute and convalescent phases of COVID-19. The material from the prospective study consisted of cDNA or gDNA derived from T cells, B-cell-depleted T cells, or PBMCs. The repertoires were made available in a free public database intended to serve as a resource for research on the immune response to SARS-CoV-2. Subjects who had been exposed to COVID-19, were actively infected with it, or had recovered from it provided the deeply sampled blood TCRbeta repertoires that made up the dataset. A de-identified subject ID, COVID-19 status, age in years and sex were almost always included in the sample metadata. Samples came from the ongoing ImmuneRACE study (first 160 participants) plus 1,254 subjects from 6 global collaborators. Where HLA class I and class II types were available, the types were taken from metadata supplied by the sample provider, not from assay-based typing.

General study outcomes and caveats: The amount of clinical and demographic metadata varied by source and participant and was provided uncurated.

TCRbeta CDR3 regions were amplified from genomic DNA by means of the immunoSEQ Assay, a bias-controlled multiplex PCR. The authors' pipeline ran thus. The number of nucleated cells in each sample was estimated from the amplification of reference gene primers within the assay. Sequence reads were collapsed and filtered to measure the absolute abundance of every unique TCRbeta CDR3 rearrangement. For each sample, productive Simpson clonality was calculated by taking the square root of Simpson's diversity index across productive rearrangements. Here the immuneACCESS table is served through TCRdb, limited to in-frame sequences with V and J called. Missing clones are a known gap in these copies; in checked studies unresolved V genes cover under half, and the rest lacks a known reason. The V and J calls and clone size were taken over from that table, and D and trimming were inferred from the DNA. The sample yields 150,000 to 200,000 clones; roughly 77% were counted once. In total, the top ten clones hold about 17% of the sample.

The V end loses 5 bases and the J end loses 7 bases, and a stretch of 15 bases separates them. Taken from the germline V gene, the CDR1 and CDR2 loops are SGHDT and YYEEEE. Inclusive of the bounding cysteine and phenylalanine, the CDR3 is 13 residues long. Only the CDR3 DNA stays, 39 bases, in frame from base 1. This receptor chain uses TRBV5-6 and TRBJ1-1; the D segment cannot be called with confidence. The sample comprised PBMCs or T cells enriched from blood (not recorded which). The clonotype comes from a woman aged 45-65 years with acute COVID-19. The base sequence is TGTGCCAGCAGAGACCACTCTCGGGATGAAGCTTTCTTT. It codes for CASRDHSRDEAFF.